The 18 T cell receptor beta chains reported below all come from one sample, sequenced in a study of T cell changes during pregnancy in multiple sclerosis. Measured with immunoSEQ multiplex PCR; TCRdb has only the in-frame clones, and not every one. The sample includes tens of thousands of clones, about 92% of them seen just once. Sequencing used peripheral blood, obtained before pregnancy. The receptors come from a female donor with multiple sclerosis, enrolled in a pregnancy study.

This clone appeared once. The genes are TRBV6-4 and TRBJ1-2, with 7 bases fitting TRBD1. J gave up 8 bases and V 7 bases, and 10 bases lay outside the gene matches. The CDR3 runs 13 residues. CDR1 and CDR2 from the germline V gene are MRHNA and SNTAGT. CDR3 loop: CASNPTGVDGYTF. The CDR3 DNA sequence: TGTGCCAGCAACCCCACAGGGGTCGACGGCTACACCTTC.

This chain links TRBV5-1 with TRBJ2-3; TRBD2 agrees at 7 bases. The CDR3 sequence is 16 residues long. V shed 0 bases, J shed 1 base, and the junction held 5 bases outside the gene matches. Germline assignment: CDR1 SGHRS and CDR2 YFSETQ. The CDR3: CASSLAWDYGTDTQYF. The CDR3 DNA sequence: TGCGCCAGCAGCTTGGCATGGGACTACGGCACAGATACGCAGTATTTT.

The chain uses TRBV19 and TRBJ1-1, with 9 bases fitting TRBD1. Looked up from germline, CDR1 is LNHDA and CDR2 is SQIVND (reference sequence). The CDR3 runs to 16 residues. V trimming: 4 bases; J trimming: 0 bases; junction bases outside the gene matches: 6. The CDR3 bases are TGTGCCAGTAGTAAGCGGACAGGGGTTCTGAACACTGAAGCTTTCTTT. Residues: CASSKRTGVLNTEAFF.

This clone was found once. DNA of the CDR3: TGCAGCTTAACTCCACCAGGGTTCTCAGATACGCAGTATTTT. Translating it yields CSLTPPGFSDTQYF. This chain uses TRBV29-1 with TRBJ2-3; TRBD1 might be the D (5 bases). CDR1 and CDR2 (germline): SQVTM, ANQGSEA. V dropped 8 bases and J dropped 4 bases, with 19 bases sitting between them. The CDR3 runs 14 residues.

The CDR3 is CASSQVSWNIQYF. CDR3 nucleotide sequence: TGCGCCAGCAGCCAAGTTAGTTGGAACATTCAGTACTTC. This sequence joins TRBV4-1 and TRBJ2-4; D call uncertain. CDR1 and CDR2 (germline): MGHRA, YSYEKL. V was clipped by 1 base and J by 7 bases, with 8 bases between them. The length of the CDR3 is 13 residues.

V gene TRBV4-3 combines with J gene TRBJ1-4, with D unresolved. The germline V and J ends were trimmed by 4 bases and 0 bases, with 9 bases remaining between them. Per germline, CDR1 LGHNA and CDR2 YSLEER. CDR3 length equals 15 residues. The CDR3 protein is CASSRSGPTNEKLFF. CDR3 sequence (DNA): TGCGCCAGCAGCCGCAGCGGGCCAACTAATGAAAAACTGTTTTTT.

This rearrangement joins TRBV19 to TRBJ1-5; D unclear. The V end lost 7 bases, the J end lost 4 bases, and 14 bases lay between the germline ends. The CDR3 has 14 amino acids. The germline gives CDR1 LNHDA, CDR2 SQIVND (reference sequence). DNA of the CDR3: TGTGCCAGTAATGACCGGACTCTAAATCAGCCCCAGCATTTT. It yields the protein CASNDRTLNQPQHF.

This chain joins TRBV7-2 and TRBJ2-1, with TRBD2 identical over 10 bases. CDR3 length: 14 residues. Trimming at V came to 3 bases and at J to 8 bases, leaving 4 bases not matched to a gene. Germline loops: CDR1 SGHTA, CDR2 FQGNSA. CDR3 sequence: CASSLLAGVDEQFF. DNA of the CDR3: TGTGCCAGCAGCTTGCTAGCGGGAGTCGATGAGCAGTTCTTC.

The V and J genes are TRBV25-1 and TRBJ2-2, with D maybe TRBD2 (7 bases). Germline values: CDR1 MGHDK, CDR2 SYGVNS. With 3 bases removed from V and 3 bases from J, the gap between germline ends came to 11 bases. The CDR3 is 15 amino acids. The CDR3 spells CASSDRGRDTGELFF. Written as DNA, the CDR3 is TGTGCCAGCAGTGATAGGGGGAGGGACACCGGGGAGCTGTTTTTT.

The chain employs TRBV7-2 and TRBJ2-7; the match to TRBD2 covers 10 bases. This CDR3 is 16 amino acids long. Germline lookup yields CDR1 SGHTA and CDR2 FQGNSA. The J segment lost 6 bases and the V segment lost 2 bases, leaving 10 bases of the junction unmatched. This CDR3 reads CASSLTPLAGAAEQYF. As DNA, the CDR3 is TGTGCCAGCAGCTTAACTCCGCTAGCGGGAGCTGCCGAGCAGTACTTC.

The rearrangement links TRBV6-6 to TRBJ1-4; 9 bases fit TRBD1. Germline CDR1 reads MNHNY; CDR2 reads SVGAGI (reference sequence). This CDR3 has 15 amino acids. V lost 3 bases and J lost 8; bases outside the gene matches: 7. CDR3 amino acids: CASSYGTGPREKLFF. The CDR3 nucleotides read TGTGCCAGCAGTTATGGGACAGGGCCAAGGGAAAAACTGTTTTTT.

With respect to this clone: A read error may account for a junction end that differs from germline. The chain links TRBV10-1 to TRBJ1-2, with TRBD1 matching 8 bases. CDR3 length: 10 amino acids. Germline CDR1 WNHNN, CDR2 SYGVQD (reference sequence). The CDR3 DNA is TGCGCCAGCCCGCCAGGGGGCTTCGACTTC. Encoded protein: CASPPGGFDF.

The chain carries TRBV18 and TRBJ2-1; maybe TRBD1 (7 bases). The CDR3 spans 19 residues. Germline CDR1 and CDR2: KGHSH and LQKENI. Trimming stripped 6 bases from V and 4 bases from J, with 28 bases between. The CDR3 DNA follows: TGTGCCAGCTCCCCCGGGACAGCCAAGCGGAGGGGTCTTTACAATGAGCAGTTCTTC. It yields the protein CASSPGTAKRRGLYNEQFF.

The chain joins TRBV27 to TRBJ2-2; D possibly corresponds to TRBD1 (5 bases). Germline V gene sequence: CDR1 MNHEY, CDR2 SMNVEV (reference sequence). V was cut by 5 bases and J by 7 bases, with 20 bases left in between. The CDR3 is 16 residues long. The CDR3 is CASSHSRQLTRGELFF. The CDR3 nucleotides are TGTGCCAGCAGTCACTCACGACAGCTTACCCGCGGGGAGCTGTTTTTT.

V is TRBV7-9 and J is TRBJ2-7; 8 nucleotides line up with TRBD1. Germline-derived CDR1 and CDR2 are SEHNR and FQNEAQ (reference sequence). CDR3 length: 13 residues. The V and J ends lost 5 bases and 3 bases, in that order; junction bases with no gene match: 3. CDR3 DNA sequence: TGTGCCAGCAGCAAGGGACAGGTCTACGAGCAGTACTTC. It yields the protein CASSKGQVYEQYF.

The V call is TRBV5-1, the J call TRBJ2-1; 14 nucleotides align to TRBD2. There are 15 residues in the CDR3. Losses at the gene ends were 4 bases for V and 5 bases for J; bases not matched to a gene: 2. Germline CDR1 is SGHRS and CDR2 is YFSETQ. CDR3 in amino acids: CASSGTSGGHNEQFF. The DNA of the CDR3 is TGCGCCAGCAGCGGGACTAGCGGGGGCCACAATGAGCAGTTCTTC.

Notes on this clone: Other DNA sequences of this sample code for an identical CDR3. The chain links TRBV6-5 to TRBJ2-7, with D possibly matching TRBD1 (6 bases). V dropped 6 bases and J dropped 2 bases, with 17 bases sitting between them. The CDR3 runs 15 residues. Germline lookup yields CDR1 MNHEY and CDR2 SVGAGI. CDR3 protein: CASSRTTGTPYEQYF. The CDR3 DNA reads TGTGCCAGCAGCAGAACGACAGGAACCCCCTACGAGCAGTACTTC.

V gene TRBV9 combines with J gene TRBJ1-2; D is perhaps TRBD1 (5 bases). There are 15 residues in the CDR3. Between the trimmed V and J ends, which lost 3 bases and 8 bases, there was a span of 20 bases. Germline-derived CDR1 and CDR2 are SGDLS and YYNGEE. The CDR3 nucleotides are TGTGCCAGCAGCGCCCACATCCAGGGAGGAGGAGGCTACACCTTC. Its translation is CASSAHIQGGGGYTF. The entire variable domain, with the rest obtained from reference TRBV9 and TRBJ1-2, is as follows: DSGVTQTPKHLITATGQRVTLRCSPRSGDLSVYWYQQSLDQGLQFLIQYYNGEERAKGNILERFSAQQFPDLHSELNLSSLELGDSALYFCASSAHIQGGGGYTFGSGTRLTVV.